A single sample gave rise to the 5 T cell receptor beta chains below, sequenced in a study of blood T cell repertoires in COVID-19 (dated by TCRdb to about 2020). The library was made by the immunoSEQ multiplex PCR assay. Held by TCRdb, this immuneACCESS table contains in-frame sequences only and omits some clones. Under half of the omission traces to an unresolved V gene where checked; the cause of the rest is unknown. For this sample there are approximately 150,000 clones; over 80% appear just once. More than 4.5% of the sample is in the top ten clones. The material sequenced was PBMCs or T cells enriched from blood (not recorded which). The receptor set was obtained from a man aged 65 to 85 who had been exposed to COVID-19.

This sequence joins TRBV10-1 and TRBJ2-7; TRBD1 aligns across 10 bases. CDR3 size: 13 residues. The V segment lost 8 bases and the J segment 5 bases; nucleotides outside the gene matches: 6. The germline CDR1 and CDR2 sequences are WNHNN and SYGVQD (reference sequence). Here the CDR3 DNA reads TGCGCCAGCGCCGGGACAGGGGTCGACGAGCAGTACTTC. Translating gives CASAGTGVDEQYF.

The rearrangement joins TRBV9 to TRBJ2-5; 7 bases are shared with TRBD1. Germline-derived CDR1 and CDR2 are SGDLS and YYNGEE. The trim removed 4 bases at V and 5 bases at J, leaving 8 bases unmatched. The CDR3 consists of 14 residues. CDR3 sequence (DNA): TGTGCCAGCAGCCCCGACCCCAGGGGGGAGACCCAGTACTTC. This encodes CASSPDPRGETQYF.

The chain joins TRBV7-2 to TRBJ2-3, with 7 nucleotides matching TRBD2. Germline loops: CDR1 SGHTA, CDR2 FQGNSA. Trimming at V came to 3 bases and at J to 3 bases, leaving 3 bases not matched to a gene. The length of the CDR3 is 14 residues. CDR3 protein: CASSLGGPTDTQYF. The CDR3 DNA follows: TGTGCCAGCAGCTTGGGAGGGCCGACAGATACGCAGTATTTT.

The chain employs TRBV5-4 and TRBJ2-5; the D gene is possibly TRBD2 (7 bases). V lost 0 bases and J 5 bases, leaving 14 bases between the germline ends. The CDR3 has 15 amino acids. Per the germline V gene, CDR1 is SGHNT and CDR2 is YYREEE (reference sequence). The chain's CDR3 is CASSLGPGGRETQYF. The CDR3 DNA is TGTGCCAGCAGCTTGGGGCCGGGGGGCCGGGAGACCCAGTACTTC.

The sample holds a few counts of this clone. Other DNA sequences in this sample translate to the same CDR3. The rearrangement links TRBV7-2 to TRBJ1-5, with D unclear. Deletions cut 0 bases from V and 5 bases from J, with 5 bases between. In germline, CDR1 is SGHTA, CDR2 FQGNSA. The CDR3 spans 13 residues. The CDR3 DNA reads TGTGCCAGCAGCTTAGCGCGGGATCAGCCCCAGCATTTT. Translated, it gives CASSLARDQPQHF.